This T cell receptor beta chain comes out of a study of HIV-infected children after antiretroviral therapy interruption. A 3' RACE protocol on RNA, with unique molecular identifiers, produced the TCR library. TCRdb reprocessed the 3' RACE reads via MiXCR and lists one record per CDR3 protein. Among fewer than 100,000 distinct CDR3 sequences listed, about 6.3% were seen once. Sample treatment: PENTA 11 planned treatment interruption arm or continuous ART arm. This sample comprised CD45RA+ CD4+ T cells from PBMCs, pooled from several time points, obtained from a donor given antiretroviral therapy, either interrupted or continuous. The subset: naive CD4+ CD45RA+ CD45RO- T cells. This TCR was recovered from a pool of human donors with HIV.

The CDR3 is CASSLGGQGGETQYF. The CDR3 DNA follows: TGTGCCAGCAGCTTAGGTGGGCAGGGAGGAGAGACCCAGTACTTC. V and J are TRBV7-9 and TRBJ2-5; maybe TRBD2 (6 bases). V lost 1 base to trimming and J lost 4 bases, with 13 bases between them. The CDR3 spans 15 residues. Germline V gene data show CDR1 as SEHNR and CDR2 as FQNEAQ (reference sequence).